Following are 2 T cell receptor beta chains from one sample sequenced in a study of PD-L1 blockade in urothelial cancer. Time point reported: pretreatment peripheral blood. Clones were sequenced by immunoSEQ multiplex PCR, and TCRdb holds only the in-frame ones, with some missing. The sample yields approximately 94,000 clones, around 90% seen once. The input for sequencing was PBMCs, taken around atezolizumab (anti-PD-L1) treatment. All receptors derive from a man aged 55 to 70 with urothelial cancer.

This clone was counted a single time. One end of the junction does not line up with germline, which may come from a read error. In DNA, the CDR3 is TGTGCCAGCAGTAGCGGGGCTAGCACAGATACGCAGTATTTT. Translated, it gives CASSSGASTDTQYF. V and J are TRBV19 and TRBJ2-3; 8 bases fit TRBD2. CDR1 and CDR2 (germline): LNHDA, SQIVND (reference sequence). CDR3 length: 14 residues.

The chain couples TRBV5-4 to TRBJ2-7; D may be TRBD1 (6 bases). The V end was cut by 0 bases, the J end by 12 bases, with 16 bases between. This CDR3 spans 13 amino acids. Looked up from germline, CDR1 is SGHNT and CDR2 is YYREEE (reference sequence). CDR3 protein: CASSLAFGTKRYF. In nucleotides, the CDR3 is TGTGCCAGCAGCTTGGCCTTCGGGACAAAGAGGTACTTC.